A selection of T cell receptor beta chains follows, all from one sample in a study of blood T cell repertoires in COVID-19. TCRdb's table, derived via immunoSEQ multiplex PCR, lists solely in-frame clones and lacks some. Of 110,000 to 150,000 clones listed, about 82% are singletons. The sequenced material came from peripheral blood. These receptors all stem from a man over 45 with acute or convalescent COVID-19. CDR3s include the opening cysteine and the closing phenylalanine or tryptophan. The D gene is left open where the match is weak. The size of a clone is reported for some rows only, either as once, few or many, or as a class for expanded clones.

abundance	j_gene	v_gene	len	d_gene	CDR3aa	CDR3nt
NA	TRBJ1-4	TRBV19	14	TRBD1	CASSPGQGAEKLFF	TGTGCCAGTAGTCCTGGACAGGGGGCGGAAAAACTGTTTTTT
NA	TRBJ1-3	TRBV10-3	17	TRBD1	CAISDPDRLFSGNTIYF	TGTGCCATCAGTGACCCGGACAGGCTCTTCTCTGGAAACACCATATATTTT
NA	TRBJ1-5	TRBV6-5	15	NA	CASSYDYGSNQPQHF	TGTGCCAGCAGTTACGATTACGGGTCCAATCAGCCCCAGCATTTT
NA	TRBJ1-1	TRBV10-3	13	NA	CATFSILEAEAFF	TGTGCCACCTTTAGTATCCTCGAGGCTGAAGCTTTCTTT
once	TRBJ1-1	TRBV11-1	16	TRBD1	CASSLVPGQGFTEAFF	TGTGCCAGCAGCTTAGTTCCGGGACAGGGGTTCACTGAAGCTTTCTTT
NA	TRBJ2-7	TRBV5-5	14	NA	CASSLPPPAPEQYF	TGTGCCAGCAGCTTGCCCCCACCCGCGCCGGAGCAGTACTTC
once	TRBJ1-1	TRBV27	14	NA	CASSLQGRDTEAFF	TGTGCCAGCAGTTTACAGGGGAGGGACACTGAAGCTTTCTTT
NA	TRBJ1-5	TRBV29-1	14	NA	CSVDITGIGQPQHF	TGCAGCGTTGATATAACAGGAATCGGTCAGCCCCAGCATTTT
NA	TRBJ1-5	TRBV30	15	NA	CAWSAVASVGQPQHF	TGTGCCTGGAGTGCAGTAGCGTCAGTGGGTCAGCCCCAGCATTTT
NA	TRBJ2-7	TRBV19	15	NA	CASSIAARSSYEQYF	TGTGCCAGTAGTATAGCCGCCCGCAGCTCCTACGAGCAGTACTTC
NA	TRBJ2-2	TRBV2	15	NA	CASSELQGGAGELFF	TGTGCCAGCAGTGAGTTACAGGGTGGCGCCGGGGAGCTGTTTTTT
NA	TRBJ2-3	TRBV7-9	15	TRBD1	CASSLGQGARDTQYF	TGTGCCAGCAGCTTGGGACAGGGGGCACGTGATACGCAGTATTTT
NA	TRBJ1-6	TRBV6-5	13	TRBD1	CASNRDSYSPLHF	TGTGCCAGCAACAGGGACAGCTATTCACCCCTCCACTTT
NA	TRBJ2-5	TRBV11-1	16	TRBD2	CASSLVTSGRLETQYF	TGTGCCAGCAGCTTAGTTACTAGCGGGAGGCTCGAGACCCAGTACTTC
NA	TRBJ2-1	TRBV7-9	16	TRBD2	CASSEGLAGRLNEQFF	TGTGCCAGCAGCGAAGGACTAGCGGGACGCCTGAATGAGCAGTTCTTC
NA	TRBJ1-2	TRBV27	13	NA	CASSKGMAYGYTF	TGTGCCAGCAGTAAGGGGATGGCTTATGGCTACACCTTC
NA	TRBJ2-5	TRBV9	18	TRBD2	CASSPLSGGVHPQETQYF	TGTGCCAGCAGCCCATTAAGCGGGGGCGTTCACCCCCAAGAGACCCAGTACTTC
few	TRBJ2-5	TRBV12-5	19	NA	CASGSPTGGLAGDRETQYF	TGTGCTAGTGGTTCGCCGACAGGGGGCCTAGCGGGAGACAGAGAGACCCAGTACTTC
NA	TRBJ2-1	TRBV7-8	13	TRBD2	CASRSSGDPEQFF	TGTGCCAGCAGGTCAAGCGGGGACCCTGAGCAGTTCTTC
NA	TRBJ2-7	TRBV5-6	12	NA	CASSPGQYEQYF	TGTGCCAGCAGCCCCGGACAATACGAGCAGTACTTC
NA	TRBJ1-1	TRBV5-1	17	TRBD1	CASSNPGTGGRVNLAFF	TGCGCCAGCAGCAATCCCGGGACAGGAGGTCGGGTAAATCTAGCTTTCTTT